Each of the 4 T cell receptor beta chains below was sequenced from the same sample in a study of shared clonotypes between healthy human individuals. The assay was immunoSEQ multiplex PCR, and TCRdb's table has in-frame clones only and misses some. The data show around 700,000 clones, approximately 79% seen once. Sample: memory CD4+ T cells sorted from blood. Subset defined: CD45RA-negative fraction. These TCRs come from a woman under 40 in good health.

In this sample, this clone turned up once. The chain has TRBV6-6 and TRBJ1-5, with D unresolved. Trimming stripped 8 bases from V and 2 bases from J, with 7 bases between. The V gene's germline CDR1 is MNHNY and CDR2 SVGAGI (reference sequence). The CDR3 has 12 amino acids. In DNA form, the CDR3 reads TGTGCCAGCTCCGGTCGCAATCAGCCCCAGCATTTT. This encodes CASSGRNQPQHF.

The V and J genes are TRBV9 and TRBJ2-2; D gene ambiguous. CDR1 is SGDLS and CDR2 is YYNGEE in the germline V gene. The CDR3 is made up of 15 amino acids. The V end was cut by 0 bases, the J end by 6 bases, with 12 bases between. The CDR3, as DNA: TGTGCCAGCAGCGTAGTGGGTTCCGGCGCCGGGGAGCTGTTTTTT. This sequence encodes CASSVVGSGAGELFF.

The chain has TRBV7-2 and TRBJ2-3; D uncertain. The CDR3 runs 13 residues. Trimming cost V 6 bases and J 0 bases, with 7 bases left between them. In germline, CDR1 is SGHTA, CDR2 FQGNSA. CDR3 in DNA: TGTGCCAGCAGAAGGAGCAGCACAGATACGCAGTATTTT. Encoded protein: CASRRSSTDTQYF.

The CDR3 loop reads CASSLIGTGFNQPQHF. DNA of the CDR3: TGTGCCAGCAGTTTAATTGGGACAGGCTTTAATCAGCCCCAGCATTTT. This chain uses TRBV28 with TRBJ1-5, with TRBD1 matching over 8 bases. CDR3 length: 16 amino acids. Unmatched junction bases numbered 7, after V lost 2 bases and J lost 4 bases. From germline, CDR1 is MDHEN and CDR2 SYDVKM.